The clone carrying this T cell receptor beta chain is deemed medium-sized. Antigen unknown. One entry per CDR3 protein results from TCRdb running MiXCR on the 5' RACE reads. Altogether about 7,000 distinct CDR3 sequences are present, 3% to 4% being singletons, with the ten largest covering about a sixth. The time point is: sample taken at primary tumor resection. Donation came from approximately 69 patients with untreated early-stage non-small cell lung cancer. Whole RNA, which was extracted from tumor, nontumor lung tissue or frozen PBMC, was sequenced without any cell sorting. The entry originates in a study of spatial heterogeneity in lung cancer. About the research overall: Detection consistently captured more beta-chain sequences than alpha-chain sequences. TCR transcript counts in tumor regions correlated strongly with a T cell module score from matched bulk RNA-seq. Study conclusions and caveats: Mutation counts in tumors were tracked by counts of expanded intratumoral alpha and beta TCRs.

Per the germline V gene, CDR1 is SGHRS and CDR2 is YFSETQ. This CDR3 has 15 residues. V gave up 1 base and J gave up 5 bases, with 12 bases separating them. This TCR came from a male donor with early-stage non-small cell lung cancer. This chain connects TRBV5-1 to TRBJ2-2, with D perhaps TRBD1 (6 bases). The material was lung tumor tissue, obtained at surgery. CDR3 nucleotides: TGCGCCAGCAGCTTGCAGGGGATGAATACCGGGGAGCTGTTTTTT. This sequence encodes CASSLQGMNTGELFF. The variable domain in full, completed from reference TRBV5-1 and TRBJ2-2, reads KAGVTQTPRYLIKTRGQQVTLSCSPISGHRSVSWYQQTPGQGLQFLFEYFSETQRNKGNFPGRFSGRQFSNSRSEMNVSTLELGDSALYLCASSLQGMNTGELFFGEGSRLTVL.